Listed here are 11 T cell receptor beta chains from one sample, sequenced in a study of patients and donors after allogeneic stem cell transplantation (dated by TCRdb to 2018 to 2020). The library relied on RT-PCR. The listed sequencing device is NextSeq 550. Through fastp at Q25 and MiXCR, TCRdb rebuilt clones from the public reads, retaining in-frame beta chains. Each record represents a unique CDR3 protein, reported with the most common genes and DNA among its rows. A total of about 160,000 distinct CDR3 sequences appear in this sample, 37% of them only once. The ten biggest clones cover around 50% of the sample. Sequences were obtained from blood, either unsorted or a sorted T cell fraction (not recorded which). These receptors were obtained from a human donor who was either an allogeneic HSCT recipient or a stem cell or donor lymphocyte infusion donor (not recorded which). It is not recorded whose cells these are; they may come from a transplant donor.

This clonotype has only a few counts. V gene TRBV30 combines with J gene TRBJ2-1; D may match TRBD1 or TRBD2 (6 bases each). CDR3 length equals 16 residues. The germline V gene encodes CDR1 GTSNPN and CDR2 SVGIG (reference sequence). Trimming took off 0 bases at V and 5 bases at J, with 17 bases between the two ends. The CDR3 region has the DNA TGTGCCTGGAGTGTAGGGGGGCTTCCCACGGACAATGAGCAGTTCTTC. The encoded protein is CAWSVGGLPTDNEQFF.

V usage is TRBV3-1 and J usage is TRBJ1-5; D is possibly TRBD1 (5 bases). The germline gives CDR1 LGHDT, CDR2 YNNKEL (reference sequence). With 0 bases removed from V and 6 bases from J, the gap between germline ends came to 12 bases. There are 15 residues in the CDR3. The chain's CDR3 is CASSQDFRDSQPQHF. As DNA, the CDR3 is TGTGCCAGCAGCCAAGATTTCAGGGATTCTCAGCCCCAGCATTTT.

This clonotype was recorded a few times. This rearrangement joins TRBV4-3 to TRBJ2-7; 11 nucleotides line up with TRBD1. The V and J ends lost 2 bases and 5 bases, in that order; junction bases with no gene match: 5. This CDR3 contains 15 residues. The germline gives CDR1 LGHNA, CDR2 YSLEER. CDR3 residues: CASSQPGQGANEQYF. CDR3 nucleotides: TGCGCCAGCAGCCAACCCGGACAGGGGGCCAACGAGCAGTACTTC.

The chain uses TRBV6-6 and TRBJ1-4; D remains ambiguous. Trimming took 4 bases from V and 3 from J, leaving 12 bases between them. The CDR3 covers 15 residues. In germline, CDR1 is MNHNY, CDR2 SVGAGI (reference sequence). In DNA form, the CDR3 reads TGTGCCAGCAGTTCCGTTGGGAGAGCTAATGAAAAACTGTTTTTT. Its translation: CASSSVGRANEKLFF.

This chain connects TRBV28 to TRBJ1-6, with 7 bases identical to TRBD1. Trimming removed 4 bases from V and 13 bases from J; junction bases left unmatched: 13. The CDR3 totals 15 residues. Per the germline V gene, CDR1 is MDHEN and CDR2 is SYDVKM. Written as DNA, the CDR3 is TGTGCCAGCAGTTCGCCCCGGACAGGAATGGAGCCCCTCCACTTT. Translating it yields CASSSPRTGMEPLHF.

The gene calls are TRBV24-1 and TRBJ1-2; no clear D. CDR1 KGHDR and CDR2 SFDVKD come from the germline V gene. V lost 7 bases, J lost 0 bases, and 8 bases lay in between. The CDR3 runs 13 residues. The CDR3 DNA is TGTGCCACCAGCATCGGGTCTAACTATGGCTACACCTTC. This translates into CATSIGSNYGYTF.

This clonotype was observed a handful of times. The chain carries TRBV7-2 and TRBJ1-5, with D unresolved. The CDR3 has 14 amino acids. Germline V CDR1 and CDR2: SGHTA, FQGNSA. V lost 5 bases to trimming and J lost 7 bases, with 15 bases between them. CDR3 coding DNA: TGTGCCAGCAGCACGGGGTCCGTTGGGCAGCCCCAGCATTTT. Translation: CASSTGSVGQPQHF.

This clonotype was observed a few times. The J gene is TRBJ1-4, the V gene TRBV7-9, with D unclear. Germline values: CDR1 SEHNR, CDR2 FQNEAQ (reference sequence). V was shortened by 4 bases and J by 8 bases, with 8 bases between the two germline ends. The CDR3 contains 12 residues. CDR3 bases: TGTGCCAGCAGCTGGGGAAGGGAAAAACTGTTTTTT. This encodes CASSWGREKLFF.

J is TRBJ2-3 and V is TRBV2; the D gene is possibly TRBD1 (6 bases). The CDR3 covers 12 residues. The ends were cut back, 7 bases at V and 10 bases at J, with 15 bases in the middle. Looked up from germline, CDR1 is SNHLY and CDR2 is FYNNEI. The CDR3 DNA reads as TGTGCCAGCATCATGGCAGGGGTTGCGCAGTATTTT. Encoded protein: CASIMAGVAQYF.

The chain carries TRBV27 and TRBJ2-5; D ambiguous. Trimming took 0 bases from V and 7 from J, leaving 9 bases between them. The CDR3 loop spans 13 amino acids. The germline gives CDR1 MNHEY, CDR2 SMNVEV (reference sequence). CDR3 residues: CASSLSTARTQYF. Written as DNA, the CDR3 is TGTGCCAGCAGTTTATCCACCGCCAGGACCCAGTACTTC.

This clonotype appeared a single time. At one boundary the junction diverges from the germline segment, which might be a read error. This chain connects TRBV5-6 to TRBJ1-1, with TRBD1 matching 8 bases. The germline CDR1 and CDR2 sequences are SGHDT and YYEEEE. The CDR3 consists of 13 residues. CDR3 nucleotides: TGTGTCAGCAGTATGCAGGGGGCAACTGAAGCTTTCTTT. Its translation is CVSSMQGATEAFF.